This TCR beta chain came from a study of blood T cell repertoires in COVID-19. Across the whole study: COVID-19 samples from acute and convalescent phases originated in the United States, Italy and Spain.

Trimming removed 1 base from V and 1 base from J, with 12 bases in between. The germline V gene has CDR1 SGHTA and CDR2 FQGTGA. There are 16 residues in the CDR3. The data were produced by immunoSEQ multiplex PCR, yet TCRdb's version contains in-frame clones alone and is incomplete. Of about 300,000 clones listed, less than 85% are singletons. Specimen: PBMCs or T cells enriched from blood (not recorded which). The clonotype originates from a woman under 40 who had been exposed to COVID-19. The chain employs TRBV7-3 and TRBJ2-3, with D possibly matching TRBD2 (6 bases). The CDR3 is CASSLSTSSGTDTQYF. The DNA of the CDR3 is TGTGCCAGCAGCTTAAGTACTAGCTCAGGCACAGATACGCAGTATTTT.